What follows are 26 T cell receptor beta chains derived from one specimen sequenced in a study of CD8 T cells in Susac syndrome. When the RNA was reverse transcribed, random hexamers were used with an input of about 0.5 to 1 ug. One entry per CDR3 protein results from TCRdb running MiXCR on the immunoSEQ multiplex PCR reads. The data hold under 200,000 distinct CDR3 sequences, with approximately 93% observed a single time. The sample consisted of CD4+ T cells from PBMCs. The receptors were sampled from a human donor in good health.

J is TRBJ1-1 and V is TRBV9; D ambiguous. V was clipped by 2 bases and J by 3 bases, with 5 bases between them. The CDR3 is made up of 12 amino acids. Germline V gives CDR1 SGDLS, CDR2 YYNGEE. The CDR3 bases are TGTGCCAGCAGCGTCGGGGACACTGAAGCTTTCTTT. It is translated as CASSVGDTEAFF.

The V call is TRBV15, the J call TRBJ1-5, with 9 bases fitting TRBD1. The CDR3 extends over 14 amino acids. V lost 7 bases and J lost 7; bases outside the gene matches: 8. The V gene's germline CDR1 is LNHNV and CDR2 YYDKDF (reference sequence). The CDR3 sequence: CATNDWTGEQPQHF. Here the CDR3 DNA reads TGTGCCACCAACGACTGGACAGGGGAACAGCCCCAGCATTTT.

The J gene is TRBJ1-2, the V gene TRBV7-8; no definite D call. Looked up from germline, CDR1 is SGHVS and CDR2 is FQNEAQ. CDR3 length: 15 residues. Trimming took off 0 bases at V and 4 bases at J, with 12 bases between the two ends. The CDR3 sequence: CASSLARGRSYGYTF. CDR3 in DNA: TGTGCCAGCAGCTTAGCGCGTGGCAGATCCTATGGCTACACCTTC.

V is TRBV7-9 and J is TRBJ1-1; D not certain. From germline, CDR1 is SEHNR and CDR2 FQNEAQ (reference sequence). The CDR3 is made up of 13 amino acids. V was clipped by 2 bases and J by 0 bases, with 4 bases between them. The CDR3 sequence is CASSLWMNTEAFF. For the CDR3, the DNA is TGTGCCAGCAGCTTATGGATGAACACTGAAGCTTTCTTT.

The chain recombines TRBV6-2 or TRBV6-3 with TRBJ2-3; D gene ambiguous. Looked up from germline, CDR1 is MNHEY and CDR2 is SVGEGT. V lost 6 bases and J lost 9, with 19 bases in between. The CDR3 extends over 14 amino acids. DNA for the CDR3: TGTGCCAGCAGGGAGAACCCGACCTTAGGAACGCAGTATTTT. This sequence encodes CASRENPTLGTQYF.

The chain couples TRBV20-1 to TRBJ2-7; either TRBD1 or TRBD2 may fit D (5 bases each). V lost 6 bases and J lost 4, with 10 bases in between. CDR1 is DFQATT and CDR2 is SNEGSKA in the germline V gene (reference sequence). The CDR3 loop spans 11 amino acids. CDR3 protein: CSARDGYEQYV. In DNA form, the CDR3 reads TGCAGTGCCCGGGACGGATACGAGCAGTACGTC.

The chain couples TRBV7-9 to TRBJ2-6, with D possibly being TRBD1 (5 bases). Germline V gives CDR1 SEHNR, CDR2 FQNEAQ (reference sequence). The CDR3 extends over 19 amino acids. V lost 5 bases and J lost 0, with 20 bases in between. In DNA, the CDR3 is TGTGCCAGCAGCCTCTCCTGGGGCAGATCAAACTCTGGGGCCAACGTCCTGACTTTC. Translating it yields CASSLSWGRSNSGANVLTF.

This clonotype has just a few counts. The chain is built from TRBV3-1 and TRBJ2-7; 8 bases are shared with TRBD1. The length of the CDR3 is 13 residues. Germline CDR1 and CDR2: LGHDT and YNNKEL (reference sequence). The trim removed 1 base at V and 6 bases at J, leaving 2 bases unmatched. The CDR3 region is CASSQGTGLEQYV. Written as DNA, the CDR3 is TGTGCCAGCAGCCAAGGGACAGGGCTCGAGCAGTACGTC.

The chain joins TRBV7-2 to TRBJ2-7; a weak D match, TRBD2 (5 bases). Between the trimmed V and J ends, which lost 1 base and 4 bases, there was a span of 8 bases. Germline CDR1 reads SGHTA; CDR2 reads FQGNSA. The length of the CDR3 is 13 residues. The CDR3 nucleotides are TGTGCCAGCAGCTTAGACGAGCGGTACGAGCAGTACTTC. Its translation: CASSLDERYEQYF.

V usage is TRBV15 and J usage is TRBJ1-1; D is undetermined. Per the germline V gene, CDR1 is LNHNV and CDR2 is YYDKDF (reference sequence). Trimming cost V 1 base and J 0 bases, with 6 bases left between them. The CDR3 totals 14 residues. The CDR3 region is CATSRAGMNTEAFF. In nucleotides, the CDR3 is TGTGCCACCAGCAGAGCTGGCATGAACACTGAAGCTTTCTTT.

The gene calls are TRBV14 and TRBJ2-5; a possible D gene is TRBD1 (5 bases). V lost 5 bases and J 1 base, leaving 11 bases between the germline ends. The CDR3 loop spans 14 amino acids. CDR1 is SGHDN, CDR2 FVKESK, per germline. CDR3 in amino acids: CASSSGHFQETQYF. DNA of the CDR3: TGTGCCAGCAGCTCAGGGCACTTCCAAGAGACCCAGTACTTC.

This chain connects TRBV7-9 to TRBJ1-5; D not resolved. The CDR3 has 14 residues. The V gene lost 2 bases and the J gene lost 3 bases, with 8 bases spanning the gap. Germline values: CDR1 SEHNR, CDR2 FQNEAQ (reference sequence). CDR3 nucleotide sequence: TGTGCCAGCAGCTTAAACTCCCCCAATCAGCCCCAGCATTTT. It is translated as CASSLNSPNQPQHF. Full variable domain (remainder filled in from reference TRBV7-9 and TRBJ1-5): DTGVSQNPRHKITKRGQNVTFRCDPISEHNRLYWYRQTLGQGPEFLTYFQNEAQLEKSRLLSDRFSAERPKGSFSTLEIQRTEQGDSAMYLCASSLNSPNQPQHFGDGTRLSIL.

The J gene is TRBJ2-1, the V gene TRBV20-1; TRBD2 matches at 9 bases. Trimming cost V 3 bases and J 2 bases; bases outside gene matches: 5. CDR1 and CDR2 from the germline V gene are DFQATT and SNEGSKA (reference sequence). The CDR3 contains 15 residues. In nucleotides, the CDR3 is TGCAGTGCTAGTCTCGGCGGGGGGGCCTACAATGAGCAGTTCTTC. Amino acids: CSASLGGGAYNEQFF.

The V call is TRBV2, the J call TRBJ2-2; TRBD1 might be the D (6 bases). The CDR3 spans 14 residues. Germline CDR1 is SNHLY and CDR2 is FYNNEI. The V end was cut by 8 bases, the J end by 1 base, with 11 bases between. In nucleotides, the CDR3 is TGTGCCAGCGATGGGACACAGAACACCGGGGAGCTGTTTTTT. It translates to CASDGTQNTGELFF.

V usage is TRBV10-3 and J usage is TRBJ1-1; TRBD1 might be the D (5 bases). V was clipped by 0 bases and J by 2 bases, with 10 bases between them. This CDR3 is built from 15 residues. Germline V CDR1 and CDR2: ENHRY, SYGVKD. Here the CDR3 reads CAISESRGPNTEAFF. CDR3 in DNA: TGTGCCATCAGTGAGTCGAGGGGACCTAACACTGAAGCTTTCTTT.

There are a few counts of this clonotype. The chain links TRBV15 to TRBJ2-6, with no clear D. Germline V CDR1 and CDR2: LNHNV, YYDKDF (reference sequence). The V gene lost 1 base and the J gene lost 1 base, with 5 bases spanning the gap. The CDR3 totals 15 residues. CDR3 DNA sequence: TGTGCCACCAGCAGAGTCGGGTCTGGGGCCAACGTCCTGACTTTC. Its translation is CATSRVGSGANVLTF.

The rearrangement links TRBV7-2 to TRBJ2-7; TRBD2 aligns across 11 bases. J lost 3 bases, V lost 7 bases, and 8 bases had no gene match. The germline V gene encodes CDR1 SGHTA and CDR2 FQGNSA. The CDR3 runs 15 residues. The CDR3 DNA sequence: TGTGCCAGCAACAAGGGGCTAGCGGGGGGCTACGAGCAGTACGTC. Its translation: CASNKGLAGGYEQYV.

The gene calls are TRBV12-3 or TRBV12-4 and TRBJ1-1; D not certain. This CDR3 spans 13 amino acids. With 1 base removed from V and 1 base from J, the gap between germline ends came to 4 bases. The CDR3 is CASSLDENTEAFF. The CDR3 nucleotides are TGTGCCAGCAGTTTAGATGAGAACACTGAAGCTTTCTTT.

Only a few counts were recorded for this clonotype. The chain is built from TRBV12-3 or TRBV12-4 and TRBJ2-3, with no clear D. The germline V and J ends were trimmed by 7 bases and 5 bases, with 7 bases remaining between them. The CDR3 has 11 amino acids. The DNA for the CDR3 is TGTGCCAGCACCCTTCGAGATACGCAGTATTTT. It specifies CASTLRDTQYF.

This clonotype was seen a single time. The genes are TRBV30 and TRBJ2-7, with 11 bases identical to TRBD1. The CDR3 sequence is 14 residues long. Losses at the gene ends were 0 bases for V and 4 bases for J; bases not matched to a gene: 2. Germline V lookup: CDR1 GTSNPN, CDR2 SVGIG (reference sequence). The CDR3 here is CAWSVGTGGYEQYF. The CDR3 bases are TGTGCCTGGAGTGTTGGGACAGGGGGTTACGAGCAGTACTTC.

The chain has TRBV5-1 and TRBJ2-5; D is possibly TRBD1 or TRBD2 (6 bases each). Trimming stripped 4 bases from V and 6 bases from J, with 25 bases between. There are 17 residues in the CDR3. Germline V gives CDR1 SGHRS, CDR2 YFSETQ. CDR3: CASSPMRGASPLQTQYF. The CDR3 coding sequence is TGCGCCAGCAGCCCCATGAGGGGGGCGTCCCCCCTACAGACCCAGTACTTC.

CDR3 sequence (DNA): TGCGCCAGCAGCGTGACAGGGGGACTAGCCAAAAACATTCAGTACTTC. Amino acids: CASSVTGGLAKNIQYF. The chain has TRBV5-1 and TRBJ2-4, with 9 bases matching TRBD1. CDR3 length: 16 amino acids. The V and J ends lost 4 bases and 0 bases, in that order; junction bases with no gene match: 5. Looked up from germline, CDR1 is SGHRS and CDR2 is YFSETQ.

This chain connects TRBV9 to TRBJ2-3; D might be TRBD1 or TRBD2, each matching 5 bases. This CDR3 spans 15 amino acids. With 3 bases removed from V and 3 bases from J, the gap between germline ends came to 14 bases. The germline gives CDR1 SGDLS, CDR2 YYNGEE. CDR3 sequence reads: CASSGRDPSTDTQYF. The CDR3 region has the DNA TGTGCCAGCAGCGGCCGGGACCCCAGTACAGATACGCAGTATTTT.

The chain uses TRBV5-1 and TRBJ2-3, with TRBD2 identical over 7 bases. After removal of 4 bases from V and 5 bases from J, the junction contained 10 bases not matched to a gene. CDR1 is SGHRS and CDR2 is YFSETQ in the germline V gene. The CDR3 spans 15 residues. The CDR3 sequence is CASSLRGVIRDTQYF. The CDR3 DNA reads TGCGCCAGCAGCCTACGGGGGGTTATTAGAGATACGCAGTATTTT.

The rearrangement uses TRBV13 and TRBJ2-2; D ambiguous. Germline loops: CDR1 PRHDT, CDR2 FYEKMQ (reference sequence). The CDR3 is 13 amino acids. The ends were cut back, 1 base at V and 6 bases at J, with 6 bases in the middle. In DNA form, the CDR3 reads TGTGCCAGCAGCTTAGAGATGGCCGGGGAGCTGTTTTTT. This codes for CASSLEMAGELFF. Full variable domain (rest looked up from reference TRBV13 and TRBJ2-2): AAGVIQSPRHLIKEKRETATLKCYPIPRHDTVYWYQQGPGQDPQFLISFYEKMQSDKGSIPDRFSAQQFSDYHSELNMSSLELGDSALYFCASSLEMAGELFFGEGSRLTVL.

CDR3 bases: TGTGCCAGCAAGGGGCCTGGGCATGAGCAGTTCTTC. It is translated as CASKGPGHEQFF. This chain connects TRBV27 to TRBJ2-1; TRBD1 is a possible D gene (5 bases). The CDR3 covers 12 residues. Germline CDR1 reads MNHEY; CDR2 reads SMNVEV (reference sequence). The germline V and J ends were trimmed by 7 bases and 8 bases, with 12 bases remaining between them.